Shown below are 28 T cell receptor beta chains from a single sample sequenced in a study of technical replicates of blood from several donors. Here immunoSEQ multiplex PCR was the method, and the copy in TCRdb shows in-frame clones only, minus some. The sample includes some 70,000 clones, 80% to 95% seen only once; the top ten take approximately 0.34%. Specimen: T cells isolated from PBMCs. Receptors were obtained from a human donor in good health.

This chain links TRBV28 with TRBJ1-5; TRBD1 aligns across 9 bases. The germline V gene has CDR1 MDHEN and CDR2 SYDVKM. The CDR3 runs to 14 residues. Trimming at V came to 7 bases and at J to 7 bases, leaving 8 bases not matched to a gene. The CDR3 DNA sequence: TGTGCCAGCAAAGACAGGGGGGGGCGGCAGCCCCAGCATTTT. Protein product: CASKDRGGRQPQHF. Drawing the rest from reference TRBV28 and TRBJ1-5, the complete variable domain is DVKVTQSSRYLVKRTGEKVFLECVQDMDHENMFWYRQDPGLGLRLIYFSYDVKMKEKGDIPEGYSVSREKKERFSLILESASTNQTSMYLCASKDRGGRQPQHFGDGTRLSIL.

This clone was recorded only once. The chain uses TRBV5-6 and TRBJ1-5, with a tentative D call TRBD1 (5 bases). The ends were cut back, 2 bases at V and 4 bases at J, with 10 bases in the middle. Germline CDR1 and CDR2: SGHDT and YYEEEE. The CDR3 spans 14 residues. CDR3 in amino acids: CASSFRELNQPQHF. Here the CDR3 DNA reads TGTGCCAGCAGCTTCAGGGAACTGAATCAGCCCCAGCATTTT. Full variable domain (missing parts from reference TRBV5-6 and TRBJ1-5): DAGVTQSPTHLIKTRGQQVTLRCSPKSGHDTVSWYQQALGQGPQFIFQYYEEEERQRGNFPDRFSGHQFPNYSSELNVNALLLGDSALYLCASSFRELNQPQHFGDGTRLSIL.

The chain employs TRBV27 and TRBJ2-7; TRBD1 aligns across 11 bases. V was clipped by 11 bases and J by 6 bases; unmatched bases: 6. CDR3 length: 12 amino acids. Germline lookup yields CDR1 MNHEY and CDR2 SMNVEV (reference sequence). CDR3 DNA: TGTGCCGTTGGACAGGGGGCGATCGAGCAGTACTTC. Residues: CAVGQGAIEQYF.

This clone appeared once. The chain has TRBV6-1 and TRBJ2-1; 7 nucleotides agree with TRBD2. CDR1 and CDR2 from the germline V gene are MNHNS and SASEGT. V shed 4 bases and J 4 bases; nucleotides not matched to a gene: 13. This CDR3 contains 17 residues. In DNA, the CDR3 is TGTGCCAGCAGTGGGCTAGGACTAGAGCGTTCGTACAATGAGCAGTTCTTC. Encoded protein: CASSGLGLERSYNEQFF.

This sequence joins TRBV27 and TRBJ2-1, with no clear D. The length of the CDR3 is 12 residues. Germline V gene sequence: CDR1 MNHEY, CDR2 SMNVEV (reference sequence). V was pared by 8 bases and J by 5 bases, with 10 bases between. The CDR3 loop reads CASLNRNNEQFF. The CDR3 DNA reads as TGTGCCAGCTTAAACAGAAACAATGAGCAGTTCTTC.

The J gene is TRBJ2-3, the V gene TRBV7-2, with 10 nucleotides matching TRBD2. The CDR3 totals 16 residues. The germline CDR1 and CDR2 sequences are SGHTA and FQGNSA. Trimming at V came to 5 bases and at J to 4 bases, leaving 9 bases not matched to a gene. In DNA, the CDR3 is TGTGCCAGCAGCCGTTCAGCGGGAGGGTTGGCAGATACGCAGTATTTT. As protein: CASSRSAGGLADTQYF.

This clone was picked up one time. J is TRBJ2-7 and V is TRBV2, with D possibly being TRBD2 (6 bases). This CDR3 is 14 amino acids long. The V end was cut by 1 base, the J end by 2 bases, with 9 bases between. Germline CDR1 and CDR2: SNHLY and FYNNEI. CDR3 in amino acids: CASSEGGGAYEQYF. CDR3 DNA: TGTGCCAGCAGTGAAGGGGGAGGAGCCTACGAGCAGTACTTC. Variable domain in full (rest from reference TRBV2 and TRBJ2-7): EPEVTQTPSHQVTQMGQEVILRCVPISNHLYFYWYRQILGQKVEFLVSFYNNEISEKSEIFDDQFSVERPDGSNFTLKIRSTKLEDSAMYFCASSEGGGAYEQYFGPGTRLTVT.

This clone has a handful of counts. The rearrangement links TRBV27 to TRBJ2-7; 8 bases agree with TRBD2. In germline, CDR1 is MNHEY, CDR2 SMNVEV (reference sequence). V was pared by 2 bases and J by 3 bases, with 3 bases of the junction left unmatched. The CDR3 totals 14 residues. The CDR3 DNA is TGTGCCAGCAGTTTACTCGGGAGGGGCTACGAGCAGTACTTC. Translated: CASSLLGRGYEQYF.

This clone was found a few times. This sequence joins TRBV10-2 and TRBJ2-1; D unresolved. CDR1 is WSHSY, CDR2 SAAADI, per germline. CDR3 size: 11 residues. V lost 2 bases and J 7 bases, leaving 3 bases between the germline ends. The CDR3 DNA reads TGCGCCAGCAGTGAGCTAAATGAGCAGTTCTTC. This translates into CASSELNEQFF.

In this sample, this clone turned up once. The CDR3 loop is CASSQETGDGYTF. The CDR3 DNA sequence: TGCGCCAGCAGCCAAGAAACAGGGGATGGCTACACCTTC. The chain recombines TRBV4-1 with TRBJ1-2; 7 bases match TRBD1. The germline CDR1 and CDR2 sequences are MGHRA and YSYEKL. This CDR3 comprises 13 residues. The junction had 1 base not matched to a gene; V was cut back by 0 bases and J by 6 bases.

This clone was recorded once. The chain employs TRBV30 and TRBJ2-2, with a weak D call TRBD2 (7 bases). CDR3 size: 14 residues. CDR1 GTSNPN and CDR2 SVGIG come from the germline V gene (reference sequence). Trimming shortened V by 5 bases and J by 7 bases, and 17 bases separated the two germline ends. As DNA, the CDR3 is TGTGCCTGGTCGGGGGGCCATTTTAACGGGGAGCTGTTTTTT. Protein sequence: CAWSGGHFNGELFF.

Turning to this clone: The same CDR3 also results from other DNA sequences found in this sample. The V gene is TRBV18, the J gene TRBJ1-2; TRBD1 aligns across 7 bases. The CDR3 has 14 amino acids. The germline V gene encodes CDR1 KGHSH and CDR2 LQKENI. Trimming at V came to 2 bases and at J to 1 base, leaving 1 base not matched to a gene. CDR3 protein: CASSPGTDNYGYTF. The CDR3 DNA sequence: TGTGCCAGCTCACCAGGGACAGATAACTATGGCTACACCTTC.

This chain connects TRBV21-1 to TRBJ2-7; TRBD1, as called in the table, went unchecked against the DNA. TRBV21-1 is recorded as a pseudogene. CDR3 length: 13 residues. The DNA for the CDR3 is TGTGCCACCCTCACAGAACGGCCCTACGAGCAGTACTTC. This encodes CATLTERPYEQYF.

CDR3 coding DNA: TGTGCCAGCAGTGATCCTAGTAAGGGACAATTCTATGGCTACACCTTC. Its protein is CASSDPSKGQFYGYTF. The genes are TRBV6-1 and TRBJ1-2, with D possibly matching TRBD1 (6 bases). The germline V gene has CDR1 MNHNS and CDR2 SASEGT. Between the trimmed V and J ends, which lost 3 bases and 4 bases, there was a span of 18 bases. The length of the CDR3 is 16 residues.

The CDR3: CASSVLSGGNTGELFF. For the CDR3, the DNA is TGTGCCAGCAGCGTATTAAGCGGGGGCAACACCGGGGAGCTGTTTTTT. The chain joins TRBV5-5 to TRBJ2-2; TRBD2 matches at 8 bases. Per germline, CDR1 SGHKS and CDR2 YYEKEE (reference sequence). The CDR3 sequence is 16 residues long. The J segment lost 2 bases and the V segment lost 4 bases, leaving 7 bases of the junction unmatched.

The table lists this clone with a count of one. CDR3 in DNA: TGTGCCAGCTTAGGACAAAACTATGGCTACACCTTC. Translating it yields CASLGQNYGYTF. This chain connects TRBV6-5 to TRBJ1-2; possible D gene TRBD1, 5 bases. V was trimmed by 8 bases and J by 2 bases, leaving 9 bases between them. The CDR3 sequence is 12 residues long. Germline loops: CDR1 MNHEY, CDR2 SVGAGI.

This chain's CDR3 is CASSFASFRETEAFF. For the CDR3, the DNA is TGTGCCAGCAGCTTTGCTTCATTCCGGGAAACTGAAGCTTTCTTT. V gene TRBV11-2 combines with J gene TRBJ1-1; D is unresolved. Trimming shortened V by 3 bases and J by 5 bases, and 16 bases separated the two germline ends. The V gene's germline CDR1 is SGHAT and CDR2 FQNNGV. The CDR3 runs 15 residues.

The V gene is TRBV28, the J gene TRBJ2-7; maybe TRBD2 (7 bases). CDR1 is MDHEN and CDR2 is SYDVKM in the germline V gene. Trimming took off 8 bases at V and 5 bases at J, with 16 bases between the two ends. The CDR3 consists of 13 residues. The CDR3 DNA reads TGTGCCAGCCTACGGGGGGCAATTAACGAGCAGTACTTC. Encoded protein: CASLRGAINEQYF.

The chain employs TRBV7-2 and TRBJ1-2; D unclear. CDR1 SGHTA and CDR2 FQGNSA come from the germline V gene. The CDR3 length is 13 residues. V lost 4 bases and J lost 8, with 14 bases in between. In DNA, the CDR3 is TGTGCCAGCAGCTACTTATCATTCGGGGGCTACACCTTC. Protein: CASSYLSFGGYTF.

The chain employs TRBV19 and TRBJ1-1, with TRBD1 matching 10 bases. Germline loops: CDR1 LNHDA, CDR2 SQIVND (reference sequence). CDR3 length equals 13 residues. Unmatched junction bases numbered 9, after V lost 11 bases and J lost 6 bases. The CDR3 protein is CAASRDRGSEAFF. The CDR3 bases are TGTGCCGCAAGCCGGGACAGGGGTTCTGAAGCTTTCTTT.

The chain has TRBV6-5 and TRBJ1-3; D gene uncertain. The length of the CDR3 is 14 residues. The V end lost 4 bases, the J end lost 2 bases, and 9 bases lay between the germline ends. CDR1 MNHEY and CDR2 SVGAGI come from the germline V gene. This chain's CDR3 is CASSSPAAGNTIYF. The CDR3 nucleotides read TGTGCCAGCAGTTCCCCCGCAGCTGGAAACACCATATATTTT.

This clone has just one count. This chain joins TRBV6-1 and TRBJ2-3; a possible D gene is TRBD2 (5 bases). V gave up 3 bases and J gave up 6 bases, with 13 bases separating them. Looked up from germline, CDR1 is MNHNS and CDR2 is SASEGT. This CDR3 comprises 14 residues. DNA for the CDR3: TGTGCCAGCAGTGAGAGCGGAGCGGTTGATACGCAGTATTTT. This gives the protein CASSESGAVDTQYF.

The gene calls are TRBV27 and TRBJ2-7, with D maybe TRBD1 (6 bases). Trimming took off 5 bases at V and 6 bases at J, with 11 bases between the two ends. This CDR3 comprises 12 residues. Germline lookup yields CDR1 MNHEY and CDR2 SMNVEV (reference sequence). The CDR3 spells CASSTQGSEQYF. Written as DNA, the CDR3 is TGTGCCAGCAGTACACAGGGATCCGAGCAGTACTTC.

The chain is built from TRBV11-1 and TRBJ1-1, with unresolved D. Germline loops: CDR1 SGHAT, CDR2 FQDESV (reference sequence). V was clipped by 3 bases and J by 2 bases, with 10 bases between them. The CDR3 has 14 residues. CDR3 region: CASSFTRGNTEAFF. In nucleotides, the CDR3 is TGTGCCAGCAGCTTTACCCGGGGAAACACTGAAGCTTTCTTT.

This clone was recorded only once. The V and J genes are TRBV19 and TRBJ1-5, with 10 bases fitting TRBD1. Germline V CDR1 and CDR2: LNHDA, SQIVND (reference sequence). The V gene end was trimmed by 3 bases and the J gene end by 7 bases; junction bases not matched to a gene: 3. The CDR3 has 14 amino acids. The CDR3 spells CASSMTGGGQPQHF. The CDR3 nucleotides read TGTGCCAGTAGTATGACAGGGGGCGGCCAGCCCCAGCATTTT.

This rearrangement joins TRBV6-1 to TRBJ1-1, with D unresolved. The V end was cut by 7 bases, the J end by 2 bases, with 14 bases between. CDR3 size: 14 residues. Per the germline V gene, CDR1 is MNHNS and CDR2 is SASEGT. CDR3 in amino acids: CASINGLKNTEAFF. As DNA, the CDR3 is TGTGCCAGCATAAACGGACTCAAAAACACTGAAGCTTTCTTT.

V usage is TRBV5-6 and J usage is TRBJ1-2; maybe TRBD1 (6 bases). The ends were cut back, 4 bases at V and 9 bases at J, with 13 bases in the middle. CDR3 size: 12 residues. The germline V gene encodes CDR1 SGHDT and CDR2 YYEEEE. CDR3 protein: CASSPNRVRYTF. CDR3 DNA sequence: TGTGCCAGCAGCCCGAACAGGGTACGCTACACCTTC.

This clone was seen only once. The V call is TRBV7-2, the J call TRBJ2-7; D is uncertain. CDR1 and CDR2 from the germline V gene are SGHTA and FQGNSA. This CDR3 is 12 amino acids long. V was pared by 2 bases and J by 3 bases, with 5 bases between. This CDR3 reads CASSLSGYEQYF. The CDR3 coding sequence is TGTGCCAGCAGCTTATCAGGCTACGAGCAGTACTTC.